This TCR beta chain is from a study of blood T cell repertoires in COVID-19. The overall study: PBMCs, B-cell-depleted T cells, or T cells were the source of the cDNA or gDNA that made up the material.

In germline, CDR1 is KGHSH, CDR2 LQKENI. The V and J ends lost 3 bases and 10 bases, in that order; junction bases with no gene match: 1. CDR3 length: 13 residues. As handled by the study authors: Reference gene primer amplification gave estimated nucleated cell counts. TCRdb's table, derived via immunoSEQ multiplex PCR, lists solely in-frame clones and lacks some. V, J and clone size are those of that table, while D and trimming were read from the DNA. The data contain 210,000 or so clones, 70% to 90% of them singletons. The gene calls are TRBV18 and TRBJ1-6; TRBD1 matches at 9 bases. Sequenced material: peripheral blood. This sequence was found in a woman between 40 and 55 years old with acute or convalescent COVID-19. The CDR3 spells CASSPGQGSPLHF. The CDR3 DNA sequence: TGTGCCAGCTCACCGGGACAGGGATCACCCCTCCACTTT.